Given below is one T cell receptor beta chain in context. Generated by immunoSEQ multiplex PCR, the TCRdb table keeps only in-frame clones and is missing some. This table holds about 28,000 clones, 75% to 90% found once. CDR3 size: 19 residues. V lost 5 bases, J lost 0 bases, and 13 bases stayed unmatched. Germline CDR1 reads MNHEY; CDR2 reads SMNVEV (reference sequence). The sample belongs to a study of T cell changes during pregnancy in multiple sclerosis. The rearrangement joins TRBV27 to TRBJ1-4, with 9 positions matching TRBD1. The receptor comes from a female donor with multiple sclerosis, enrolled in a pregnancy study. Source: CD4+ T cells from peripheral blood mononuclear cells, taken in the second trimester of pregnancy. Written as DNA, the CDR3 is TGTGCCAGCAGTCCCTACTACGGGACAGGGACTGCAACTAATGAAAAACTGTTTTTT. Its protein product is CASSPYYGTGTATNEKLFF. Using reference TRBV27 and TRBJ1-4 for the parts outside the CDR3, the full variable domain is EAQVTQNPRYLITVTGKKLTVTCSQNMNHEYMSWYRQDPGLGLRQIYYSMNVEVTDKGDVPEGYKVSRKEKRNFPLILESPSPNQTSLYFCASSPYYGTGTATNEKLFFGSGTQLSVL.